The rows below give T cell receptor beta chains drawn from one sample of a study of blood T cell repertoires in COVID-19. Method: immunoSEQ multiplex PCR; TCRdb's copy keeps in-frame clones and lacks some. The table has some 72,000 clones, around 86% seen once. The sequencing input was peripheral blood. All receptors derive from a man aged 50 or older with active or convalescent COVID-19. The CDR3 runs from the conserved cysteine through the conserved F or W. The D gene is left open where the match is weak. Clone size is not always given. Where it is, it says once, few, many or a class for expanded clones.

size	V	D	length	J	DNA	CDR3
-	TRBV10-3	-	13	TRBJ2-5	TGTGCCATAAGGCCAGGGGCCCAGGAGACCCAGTACTTC	CAIRPGAQETQYF
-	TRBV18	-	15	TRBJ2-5	TGTGCCAGCTCACCCCAGGGGAAGGGTCGGAAGACCCAGTACTTC	CASSPQGKGRKTQYF
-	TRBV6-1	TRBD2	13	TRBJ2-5	TGTGCCAGCAGTGATGGACTAGCGGGGCCACAGTACTTC	CASSDGLAGPQYF
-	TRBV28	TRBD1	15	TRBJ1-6	TGTGCCAGCACCCGGACAGGCCCCAATAATTCACCCCTCCACTTT	CASTRTGPNNSPLHF
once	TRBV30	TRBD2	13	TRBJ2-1	TGTGCCTGGAGAAATAGCGGGGGGAATGAGCAGTTCTTC	CAWRNSGGNEQFF
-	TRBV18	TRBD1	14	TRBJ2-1	TGTGCCAGCTCACCGACCAGTGGACAGGGGGAGCAGTTCTTC	CASSPTSGQGEQFF
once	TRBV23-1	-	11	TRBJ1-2	TGCGCCAGCAGTCTCCCCTCTGGCTACACCTTC	CASSLPSGYTF
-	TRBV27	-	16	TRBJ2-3	TGTGCCAGCAGTTTATTGGGAGTTTCTAGCACAGATACGCAGTATTTT	CASSLLGVSSTDTQYF
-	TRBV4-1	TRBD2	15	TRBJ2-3	TGCGCCAGCAGCCAACCGGACCGGGAGGTAAATACGCAGTATTTT	CASSQPDREVNTQYF
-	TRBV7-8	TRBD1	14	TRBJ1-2	TGTGCCAGCAGCTCCTTCGGGACAGAGGGCGACTACACCTTC	CASSSFGTEGDYTF
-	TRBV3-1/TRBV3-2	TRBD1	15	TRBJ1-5	TGTGCCAGCAGCAAGGTACAGGGGCGAAATCAGCCCCAGCATTTT	CASSKVQGRNQPQHF
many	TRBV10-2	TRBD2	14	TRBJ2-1	TGCGCCAGCGGGGTACTAGCGGGGGCCAATGAGCAGTTCTTC	CASGVLAGANEQFF
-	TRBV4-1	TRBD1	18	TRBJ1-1	TGCGCCAGCAGCCCCCACCCCCCCGGGACAGGCGATTACACTGAAGCTTTCTTT	CASSPHPPGTGDYTEAFF
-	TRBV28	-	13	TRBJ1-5	TGTGCCACCTCGGGGACAAACAATCAGCCCCAGCATTTT	CATSGTNNQPQHF
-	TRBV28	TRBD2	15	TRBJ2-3	TGTGCCAGCAGCCGCGGGGGGGCCAGCACAGATACGCAGTATTTT	CASSRGGASTDTQYF
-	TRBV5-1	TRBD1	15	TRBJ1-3	TGCGCCAGCAGCTTCGACAGGGAGGCTGGAAACACCATATATTTT	CASSFDREAGNTIYF
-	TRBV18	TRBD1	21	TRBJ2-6	TGTGCCAGCTCACCACCGCGGACAGGTTACGTTCCGTTCTCTGGGGCCAACGTCCTGACTTTC	CASSPPRTGYVPFSGANVLTF
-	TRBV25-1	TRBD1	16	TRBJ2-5	TGTGCCAGCAGATTTTACCATGGACAGGCTCACGGAGCCCAGTACTTC	CASRFYHGQAHGAQYF
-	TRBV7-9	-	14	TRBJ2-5	TGTGCCAGCAGCTCGATCCGGGACCAAGAGACCCAGTACTTC	CASSSIRDQETQYF
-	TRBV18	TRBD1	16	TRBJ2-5	TGTGCCAGCTCACCACCTCAGGGACAGGGCCCTTTGACCCAGTACTTC	CASSPPQGQGPLTQYF
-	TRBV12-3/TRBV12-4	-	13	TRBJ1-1	TGTGCCAGCAGCATGACATTGAACACTGAAGCTTTCTTT	CASSMTLNTEAFF
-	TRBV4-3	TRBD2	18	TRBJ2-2	TGCGCCAGCAGCCCCCAGCTAGCGGGGGGTAGGTGGACCGGGGAGCTGTTTTTT	CASSPQLAGGRWTGELFF
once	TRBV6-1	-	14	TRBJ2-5	TGTGCCAGCAGTGACCCACCACCGAGGGAGACCCAGTACTTC	CASSDPPPRETQYF
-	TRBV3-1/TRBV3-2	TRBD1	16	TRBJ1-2	TGTGCCAGCAGCCAAGCGACAGGGGCCTGGGGGAAAGGCTACACCTTC	CASSQATGAWGKGYTF
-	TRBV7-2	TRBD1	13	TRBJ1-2	TGTGCCAGCAGCCCGGGACAGGACTATGGCTACACCTTC	CASSPGQDYGYTF
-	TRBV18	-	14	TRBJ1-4	TGTGCCAGCTCACCATCCCCGGGTAATGAAAAACTGTTTTTT	CASSPSPGNEKLFF
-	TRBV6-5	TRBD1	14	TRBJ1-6	TGTGCCAGCAGTTCTCGGACAGGGAACTCACCCCTCCACTTT	CASSSRTGNSPLHF
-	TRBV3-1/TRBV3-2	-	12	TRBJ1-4	TGTGCCAGCAGCCTCTCAGCGGAAAAACTGTTTTTT	CASSLSAEKLFF
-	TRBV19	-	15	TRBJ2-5	TGTGCCAGTAGTATAACGGGGGGCAGACAAGAGACCCAGTACTTC	CASSITGGRQETQYF
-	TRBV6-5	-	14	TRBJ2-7	TGTGCCAGCAGGGACAGCCTAAGCTCCTACGAGCAGTACTTC	CASRDSLSSYEQYF
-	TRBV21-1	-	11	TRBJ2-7	TGTGCCAGCAGCAAACCATACGAGCAGTACTTC	CASSKPYEQYF
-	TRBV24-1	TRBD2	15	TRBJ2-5	TGTGCCACCAGTAGCGCTAGCGGGGGAGGAGAGACCCAGTACTTC	CATSSASGGGETQYF
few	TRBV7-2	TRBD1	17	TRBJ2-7	TGTGCCAGCAGCCGGGTTGTTAGGAGGACAGGGAGGTACGAGCAGTACTTC	CASSRVVRRTGRYEQYF
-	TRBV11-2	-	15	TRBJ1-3	TGTGCCAGCAGCTTACAGGGGTTAGATGGAAACACCATATATTTT	CASSLQGLDGNTIYF
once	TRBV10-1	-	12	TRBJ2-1	TGCGCCAGCACGTCGAGGGGGGGTGAGCAGTTCTTC	CASTSRGGEQFF
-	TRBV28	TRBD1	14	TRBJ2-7	TGTGCCAGTTTTGAGGGGGACAGATCCTACGAGCAGTACTTC	CASFEGDRSYEQYF
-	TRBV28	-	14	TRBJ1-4	TGTGCCAGCAGGGGGACGGGGGGGAGTGAAAAACTGTTTTTT	CASRGTGGSEKLFF
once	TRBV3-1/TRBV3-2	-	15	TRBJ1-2	TGTGCCAGCAGCCCCTCGGACAGTCCTAACTATGGCTACACCTTC	CASSPSDSPNYGYTF
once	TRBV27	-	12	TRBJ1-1	TGTGCCAGCGGTACAAAGAACACTGAAGCTTTCTTT	CASGTKNTEAFF
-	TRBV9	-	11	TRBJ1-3	TGTGCCAGCAGCGTGAGGAACTCCATATATTTT	CASSVRNSIYF
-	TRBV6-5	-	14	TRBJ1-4	TGTGCCAGCAGTTACGGGGCCCCCAATGAAAAACTGTTTTTT	CASSYGAPNEKLFF
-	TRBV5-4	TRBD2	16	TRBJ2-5	TGTGCCAGCAAGATAGGGGGGAGCGGGGGCCAAGAGACCCAGTACTTC	CASKIGGSGGQETQYF
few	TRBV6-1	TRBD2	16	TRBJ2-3	TGTGCCAGCAGTGAGAACCTAGCGGGGGGGCTGGATACGCAGTATTTT	CASSENLAGGLDTQYF
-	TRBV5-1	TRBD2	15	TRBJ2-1	TGCGCCAGCAGCTTGGCCAGCGGGGCCTACAATGAGCAGTTCTTC	CASSLASGAYNEQFF
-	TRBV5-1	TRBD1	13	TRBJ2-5	TGCGCCAGCAGCCCCGGGACAGAAGAGACCCAGTACTTC	CASSPGTEETQYF
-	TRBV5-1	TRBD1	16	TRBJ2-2	TGCGCCAGCAGCTTGGCCGGGACAGGGAACACCGGGGAGCTGTTTTTT	CASSLAGTGNTGELFF